This passage covers 20 T cell receptor beta chains from one sample sequenced in a study of identical twins. One entry per CDR3 protein results from TCRdb running MiXCR on the 5' RACE reads. The sample lists just under 550,000 distinct CDR3 sequences, roughly 15% seen once, with roughly 0.44% in the top ten. This sample also belongs to another study, concerning yellow fever vaccine responses in identical twins.

The sample comprised CD4+ T cells sorted from blood. All receptors come from a woman aged 18-35 years in good health.

The V and J genes are TRBV29-1 and TRBJ1-5, with D perhaps matching TRBD1 (5 bases). This CDR3 has 13 residues. The V end lost 4 bases, the J end lost 0 bases, and 7 bases lay between the germline ends. The germline V gene encodes CDR1 SQVTM and CDR2 ANQGSEA. The CDR3 nucleotides are TGCAGCGTTGGGAGGGGTAGCAATCAGCCCCAGCATTTT. It specifies CSVGRGSNQPQHF.

J is TRBJ2-7 and V is TRBV7-8; tentatively, D is TRBD2 (5 bases). The germline V gene has CDR1 SGHVS and CDR2 FQNEAQ. With 0 bases removed from V and 5 bases from J, the gap between germline ends came to 8 bases. The CDR3 runs to 13 residues. CDR3 DNA: TGTGCCAGCAGCTTAGCGCACGGGAACGAGCAGTACGTC. Translated: CASSLAHGNEQYV.

The rearrangement links TRBV10-3 to TRBJ2-3; 8 nucleotides line up with TRBD2. V was clipped by 11 bases and J by 0 bases; unmatched bases: 10. Germline lookup yields CDR1 ENHRY and CDR2 SYGVKD. This CDR3 spans 15 amino acids. The CDR3 sequence is CAAAGGRISTDTQYF. The CDR3 bases are TGTGCCGCAGCTGGCGGGAGGATCAGCACAGATACGCAGTATTTT.

V is TRBV6-6 and J is TRBJ1-3, with D possibly TRBD1 on 5 matching bases. From germline, CDR1 is MNHNY and CDR2 SVGAGI (reference sequence). This CDR3 has 13 residues. Deletions cut 8 bases from V and 0 bases from J, with 8 bases between. The CDR3 region is CASSTGSGNTIYF. DNA of the CDR3: TGTGCCAGCTCCACAGGCTCTGGAAACACCATATATTTT.

The sample holds a few counts of this clonotype. The chain has TRBV7-9 and TRBJ2-3; D is uncertain. The germline gives CDR1 SEHNR, CDR2 FQNEAQ (reference sequence). Trimming took 7 bases from V and 2 from J, leaving 7 bases between them. The CDR3 has 12 amino acids. The CDR3: CASKADTDTQYF. CDR3 in DNA: TGTGCCAGCAAGGCAGACACAGATACGCAGTATTTT.

The CDR3 here is CASSVRDPVGDEQFF. The CDR3, as DNA: TGTGCCAGCAGTGTCCGGGACCCGGTAGGGGATGAGCAGTTCTTC. This sequence joins TRBV25-1 and TRBJ2-1; D tentatively fits TRBD1 or TRBD2 (5 bases each). Germline V gene lookup returns CDR1 MGHDK and CDR2 SYGVNS. V dropped 4 bases and J dropped 8 bases, with 18 bases sitting between them. The CDR3 runs to 15 residues.

The chain has TRBV18 and TRBJ2-1, with a weak D call TRBD1 (5 bases). Germline CDR1 is KGHSH and CDR2 is LQKENI. Trimming took off 6 bases at V and 9 bases at J, with 15 bases between the two ends. The CDR3 totals 13 residues. CDR3 loop: CASSPLGRAEQFF. Here the CDR3 DNA reads TGTGCCAGCTCCCCCCTCGGCAGGGCTGAGCAGTTCTTC.

This clonotype was seen a few times. The rearrangement uses TRBV10-2 and TRBJ1-2; D is ambiguous. V lost 6 bases and J lost 6, with 20 bases in between. Germline V gene data show CDR1 as WSHSY and CDR2 as SAAADI. The CDR3 consists of 15 residues. CDR3 protein: CASRRSGSLADGYTF. The CDR3 DNA sequence: TGCGCCAGCAGACGTTCGGGCTCCTTGGCTGATGGCTACACCTTC.

This chain's CDR3 is CASSNLAYSVFGNEQFF. For the CDR3, the DNA is TGTGCCAGCAGCAACCTCGCGTATTCGGTGTTTGGGAATGAGCAGTTCTTC. The chain couples TRBV2 to TRBJ2-1; D gene uncertain. CDR1 and CDR2 (germline): SNHLY, FYNNEI. The CDR3 length is 17 residues. The V end lost 6 bases, the J end lost 7 bases, and 25 bases lay between the germline ends.

This clonotype was detected many times. This CDR3 reads CASSERGLAGFNEQFF. CDR3 sequence (DNA): TGTGCCAGCAGTGAAAGAGGGCTAGCGGGGTTCAATGAGCAGTTCTTC. This chain connects TRBV2 to TRBJ2-1; TRBD2 matches 9 bases. The CDR3 runs 16 residues. V lost 2 bases to trimming and J lost 6 bases; unmatched junction nucleotides: 8. Germline V gene data show CDR1 as SNHLY and CDR2 as FYNNEI. Supplemented by reference TRBV2 and TRBJ2-1, the full variable domain reads EPEVTQTPSHQVTQMGQEVILRCVPISNHLYFYWYRQILGQKVEFLVSFYNNEISEKSEIFDDQFSVERPDGSNFTLKIRSTKLEDSAMYFCASSERGLAGFNEQFFGPGTRLTVL.

In its sample, this clonotype was seen a few times. This chain joins TRBV12-3 or TRBV12-4 and TRBJ2-2; 12 positions agree with TRBD2. With V trimmed by 2 bases and J by 5 bases, 12 bases remained unmatched. The CDR3 is 19 residues long. The CDR3 region is CASSLRDSTSGGKTGELFF. The CDR3 nucleotides read TGTGCCAGCAGTTTAAGGGACTCAACTAGCGGGGGGAAGACCGGGGAGCTGTTTTTT.

In nucleotides, the CDR3 is TGCGCCAGCAGCAGCCGGGGGGGGGTGGCGGAAAGCCTTGGCTCCTACGAGCAGTACTTC. It translates to CASSSRGGVAESLGSYEQYF. J is TRBJ2-7 and V is TRBV5-1; 8 nucleotides line up with TRBD2. CDR1 and CDR2 from the germline V gene are SGHRS and YFSETQ. This CDR3 has 20 residues. V lost 4 bases to trimming and J lost 0 bases; unmatched junction nucleotides: 21.

The chain joins TRBV9 to TRBJ2-5; D not certain. Per the germline V gene, CDR1 is SGDLS and CDR2 is YYNGEE. The CDR3 sequence is 15 residues long. Trimming pared 5 bases from V and 2 bases from J, leaving 16 bases between. CDR3 loop: CASSFGSLLQETQYF. CDR3 in DNA: TGTGCCAGCAGTTTCGGCAGCCTCCTTCAAGAGACCCAGTACTTC.

This clonotype appeared a few times. V is TRBV7-8 and J is TRBJ2-7; 10 bases are a match to TRBD1. Unmatched junction bases numbered 9, after V lost 1 base and J lost 3 bases. Germline V CDR1 and CDR2: SGHVS, FQNEAQ. The CDR3 totals 17 residues. CDR3 DNA: TGTGCCAGCAGCTTAGGTTTTTGGGACAGGGGTTTCTACGAGCAGTACTTC. Residues: CASSLGFWDRGFYEQYF.

V usage is TRBV20-1 and J usage is TRBJ2-1; D not resolved. Deletions cut 3 bases from V and 7 bases from J, with 16 bases between. The CDR3 has 14 amino acids. Germline V gene lookup returns CDR1 DFQATT and CDR2 SNEGSKA (reference sequence). The CDR3 here is CSASFGLVGNEQFF. The DNA of the CDR3 is TGCAGTGCTAGTTTTGGTTTAGTTGGGAATGAGCAGTTCTTC.

This clonotype was counted only a few times. The chain is built from TRBV5-1 and TRBJ2-1, with D perhaps TRBD2 (5 bases). Germline values: CDR1 SGHRS, CDR2 YFSETQ. Trimming left V 2 bases short and J 0 bases short, with 12 bases between. The CDR3 extends over 16 amino acids. The CDR3 region is CASSLSGFSSYNEQFF. DNA of the CDR3: TGCGCCAGCAGCTTATCGGGATTTAGCTCCTACAATGAGCAGTTCTTC.

This clonotype was picked up a small number of times. This rearrangement joins TRBV12-3 or TRBV12-4 to TRBJ2-1; tentatively, D is TRBD1 or TRBD2 (6 bases each). Trimming cost V 7 bases and J 1 base, with 14 bases left between them. This CDR3 contains 15 residues. The CDR3 spells CASTPGGLSYNEQFF. For the CDR3, the DNA is TGTGCCAGCACCCCCGGGGGCCTTTCCTACAATGAGCAGTTCTTC.

This clonotype showed up just a few times. This chain uses TRBV10-2 with TRBJ2-7; D gene ambiguous. The CDR3 loop spans 18 amino acids. The germline V gene has CDR1 WSHSY and CDR2 SAAADI. V lost 0 bases and J 0 bases, leaving 18 bases between the germline ends. CDR3 DNA sequence: TGCGCCAGCAGTGAGTCAACGGCTGCTTGGATCACCTCCTACGAGCAGTACTTC. Residues: CASSESTAAWITSYEQYF.

This clonotype was seen ten or more times. The chain recombines TRBV28 with TRBJ2-1, with D unclear. V lost 3 bases, J lost 8 bases, and 17 bases lay in between. CDR3 length equals 15 residues. Germline V lookup: CDR1 MDHEN, CDR2 SYDVKM. The CDR3 reads CASSLLPIGSYEQFF. CDR3 in DNA: TGTGCCAGCAGTTTGCTGCCCATTGGTTCGTATGAGCAGTTCTTC.

The chain employs TRBV12-3 or TRBV12-4 and TRBJ2-3, with TRBD2 identical over 12 bases. V was pared by 7 bases and J by 4 bases, with 18 bases of the junction left unmatched. The CDR3 length is 19 residues. In nucleotides, the CDR3 is TGTGCCAGCAATCCCAGCAGGGCGAGGCTAGCGGGAGGGCCAGATACGCAGTATTTT. The encoded protein is CASNPSRARLAGGPDTQYF.